This TCR beta chain was recorded in a study of blood T cell repertoires in COVID-19. Study in general: Samples of COVID-19 (acute and convalescent) were obtained from the United States, Italy and Spain. PBMCs, B-cell-depleted T cells, or T cells provided the cDNA or gDNA that made up the material.

Trimming at V came to 6 bases and at J to 5 bases, leaving 7 bases not matched to a gene. Germline V gene sequence: CDR1 MNHEY, CDR2 SVGAGI. The CDR3 sequence is 14 residues long. This clone showed up just a few times. In the original workflow: Amplification with reference gene primers provided the estimates of nucleated cell counts. Some clones are missing from TCRdb's copy, which holds only in-frame ones; the method was immunoSEQ multiplex PCR. The DNA was the basis for D and trimming; V, J and clone size are from that table. The table lists 300,000 or so clones, about nine tenths of them singletons, with roughly 3.7% in the top ten.

The source is a woman aged 35 to 49 with acute or convalescent COVID-19. The rearrangement uses TRBV6-5 and TRBJ1-2; 9 nucleotides align to TRBD1. What was sequenced was peripheral blood. The DNA for the CDR3 is TGTGCCAGCAGAAAACAGGGGGCGTCATATGGCTACACCTTC. Translation gives CASRKQGASYGYTF.